This paragraph reports one T cell receptor beta chain. Antigen specificity is unknown. Germline lookup yields CDR1 SGHAT and CDR2 FQNNGV. Losses at the gene ends were 5 bases for V and 5 bases for J; bases not matched to a gene: 8. The CDR3 consists of 14 residues. The record originates from a study of PD-1 blockade in classical Hodgkin lymphoma. Study conclusions and caveats: Healthy donors reportedly exceeded newly diagnosed patients in baseline TCR diversity. Exclusion was the outcome for patients who began nivolumab under 1 year after ASCT.

The table came from immunoSEQ multiplex PCR; TCRdb's copy has only in-frame clones and leaves some out. Of 29,000 or so clones listed, roughly two thirds were seen once; the top ten hold 15%. Every single patient, without exception, relapsed after autologous stem cell transplantation, and brentuximab vedotin exposure varied. The material sequenced was peripheral blood mononuclear cells (PBMCs), taken before the second cycle of nivolumab. This TCR was sampled from a human donor with classical Hodgkin lymphoma. The V call is TRBV11-2, the J call TRBJ2-5; TRBD2 matches 7 bases. CDR3 amino acids: CASSAGLFAETQYF. CDR3 coding DNA: TGTGCCAGCAGCGCGGGACTATTCGCGGAGACCCAGTACTTC.